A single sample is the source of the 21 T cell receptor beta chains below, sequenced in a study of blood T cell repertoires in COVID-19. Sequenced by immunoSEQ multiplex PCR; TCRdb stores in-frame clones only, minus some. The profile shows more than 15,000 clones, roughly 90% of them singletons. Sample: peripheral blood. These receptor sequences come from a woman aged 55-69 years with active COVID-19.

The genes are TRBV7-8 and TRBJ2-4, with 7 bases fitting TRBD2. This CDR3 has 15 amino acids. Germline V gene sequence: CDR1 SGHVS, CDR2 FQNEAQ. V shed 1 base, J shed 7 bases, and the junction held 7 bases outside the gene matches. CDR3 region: CASSLGGGGLNIQYF. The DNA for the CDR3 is TGTGCCAGCAGCTTAGGCGGCGGGGGATTGAACATTCAGTACTTC. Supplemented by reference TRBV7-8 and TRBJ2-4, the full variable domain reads GAGVSQSPRYKVAKRGQDVALRCDPISGHVSLFWYQQALGQGPEFLTYFQNEAQLDKSGLPSDRFFAERPEGSVSTLKIQRTQQEDSAVYLCASSLGGGGLNIQYFGAGTRLSVL.

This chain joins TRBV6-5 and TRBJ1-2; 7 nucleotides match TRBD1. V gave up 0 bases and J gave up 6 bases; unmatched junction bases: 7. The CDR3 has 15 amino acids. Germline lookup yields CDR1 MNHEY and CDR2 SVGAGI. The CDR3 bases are TGTGCCAGCAGTTACTCGTTAGGGACAGTCAATGGCTACACCTTC. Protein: CASSYSLGTVNGYTF.

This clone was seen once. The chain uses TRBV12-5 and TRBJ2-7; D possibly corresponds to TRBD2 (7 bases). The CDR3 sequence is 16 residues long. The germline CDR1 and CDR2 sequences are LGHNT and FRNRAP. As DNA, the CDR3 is TGTGCCCCAGCTAGGGGGGGGATGGGGGAAGCCTACGAGCAGTACTTC. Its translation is CAPARGGMGEAYEQYF.

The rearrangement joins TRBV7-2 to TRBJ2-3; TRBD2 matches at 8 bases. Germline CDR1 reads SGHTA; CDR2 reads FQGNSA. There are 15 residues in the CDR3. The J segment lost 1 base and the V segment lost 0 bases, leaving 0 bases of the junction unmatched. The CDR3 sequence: CASSLASGGTDTQYF. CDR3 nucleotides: TGTGCCAGCAGCTTAGCTAGCGGGGGCACAGATACGCAGTATTTT.

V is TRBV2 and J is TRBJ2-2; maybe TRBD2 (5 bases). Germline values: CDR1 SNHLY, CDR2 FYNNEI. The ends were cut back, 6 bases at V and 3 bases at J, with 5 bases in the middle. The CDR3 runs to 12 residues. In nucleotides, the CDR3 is TGTGCCAGCAGGGGAGACACCGGGGAGCTGTTTTTT. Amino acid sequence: CASRGDTGELFF.

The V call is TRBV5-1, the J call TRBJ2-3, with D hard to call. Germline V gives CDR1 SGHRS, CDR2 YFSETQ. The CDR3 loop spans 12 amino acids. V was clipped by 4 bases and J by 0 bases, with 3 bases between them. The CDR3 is CASSPSTDTQYF. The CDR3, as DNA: TGCGCCAGCAGCCCGAGCACAGATACGCAGTATTTT.

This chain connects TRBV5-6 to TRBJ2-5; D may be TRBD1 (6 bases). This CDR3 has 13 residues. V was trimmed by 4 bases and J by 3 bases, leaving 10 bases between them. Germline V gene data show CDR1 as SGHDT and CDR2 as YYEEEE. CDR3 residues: CASSGGHKETQYF. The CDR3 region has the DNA TGTGCCAGCAGCGGGGGACACAAAGAGACCCAGTACTTC.

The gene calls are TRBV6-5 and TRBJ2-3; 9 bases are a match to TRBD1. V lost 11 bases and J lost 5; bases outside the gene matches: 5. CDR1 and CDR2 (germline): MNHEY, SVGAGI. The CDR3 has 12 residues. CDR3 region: CAAQGAEDTQYF. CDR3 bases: TGTGCCGCACAGGGGGCCGAAGATACGCAGTATTTT.

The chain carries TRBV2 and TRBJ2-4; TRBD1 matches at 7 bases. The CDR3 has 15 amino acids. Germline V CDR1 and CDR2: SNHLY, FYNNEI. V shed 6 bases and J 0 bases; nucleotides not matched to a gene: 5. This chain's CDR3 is CASRVDRLAKNIQYF. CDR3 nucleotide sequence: TGTGCCAGCAGGGTGGACAGGCTAGCCAAAAACATTCAGTACTTC. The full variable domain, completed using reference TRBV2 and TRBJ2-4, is EPEVTQTPSHQVTQMGQEVILRCVPISNHLYFYWYRQILGQKVEFLVSFYNNEISEKSEIFDDQFSVERPDGSNFTLKIRSTKLEDSAMYFCASRVDRLAKNIQYFGAGTRLSVL.

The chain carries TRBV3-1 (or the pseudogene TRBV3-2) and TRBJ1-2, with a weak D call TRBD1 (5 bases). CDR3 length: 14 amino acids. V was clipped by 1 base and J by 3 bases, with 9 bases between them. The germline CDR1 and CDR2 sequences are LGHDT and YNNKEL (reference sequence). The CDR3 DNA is TGTGCCAGCAGCCAAGCGGGCAGGGACTATGGCTACACCTTC. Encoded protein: CASSQAGRDYGYTF.

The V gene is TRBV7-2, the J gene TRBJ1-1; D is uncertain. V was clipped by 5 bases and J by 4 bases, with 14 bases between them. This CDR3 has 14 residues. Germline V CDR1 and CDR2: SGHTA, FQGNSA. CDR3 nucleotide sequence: TGTGCCAGCAGCCTGATGTACGGTTCCACTGAAGCTTTCTTT. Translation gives CASSLMYGSTEAFF.

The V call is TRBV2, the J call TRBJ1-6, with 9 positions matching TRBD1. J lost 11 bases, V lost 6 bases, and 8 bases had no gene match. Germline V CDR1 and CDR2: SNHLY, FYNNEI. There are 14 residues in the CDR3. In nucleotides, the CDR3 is TGTGCCAGCAGGACGGACAGGGGAGTGGCACCCCTCCACTTT. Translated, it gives CASRTDRGVAPLHF.

CDR3 residues: CASSVARGAETQYF. DNA of the CDR3: TGTGCCAGCAGCGTAGCCAGGGGCGCGGAGACCCAGTACTTC. The chain is built from TRBV9 and TRBJ2-5, with D possibly matching TRBD1 (6 bases). Germline V gene sequence: CDR1 SGDLS, CDR2 YYNGEE. This CDR3 has 14 residues. V was shortened by 0 bases and J by 5 bases, with 11 bases between the two germline ends.

CDR3 loop: CASSSGLGRDTQYF. Here the CDR3 DNA reads TGTGCCAGCAGCTCCGGACTAGGAAGGGATACGCAGTATTTT. This rearrangement joins TRBV7-3 to TRBJ2-3, with 7 bases fitting TRBD2. The CDR3 has 14 amino acids. The germline V gene encodes CDR1 SGHTA and CDR2 FQGTGA. The J segment lost 6 bases and the V segment lost 4 bases, leaving 7 bases of the junction unmatched.

The CDR3 loop reads CASSRKRGLAGGGETQYF. The CDR3 DNA reads TGTGCCAGCAGCCGGAAGAGGGGGCTAGCGGGGGGCGGGGAGACCCAGTACTTC. The chain joins TRBV3-1 (or the pseudogene TRBV3-2) to TRBJ2-5; 11 bases agree with TRBD2. This CDR3 has 18 residues. J lost 5 bases, V lost 4 bases, and 15 bases had no gene match. Per germline, CDR1 LGHDT and CDR2 YNNKEL (reference sequence).

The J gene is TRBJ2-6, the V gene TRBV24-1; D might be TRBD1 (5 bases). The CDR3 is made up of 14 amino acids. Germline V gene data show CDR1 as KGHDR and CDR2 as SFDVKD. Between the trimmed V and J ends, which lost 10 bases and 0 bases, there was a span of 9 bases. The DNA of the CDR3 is TGTGCCACAACAGGTCGCTCTGGGGCCAACGTCCTGACTTTC. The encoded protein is CATTGRSGANVLTF.

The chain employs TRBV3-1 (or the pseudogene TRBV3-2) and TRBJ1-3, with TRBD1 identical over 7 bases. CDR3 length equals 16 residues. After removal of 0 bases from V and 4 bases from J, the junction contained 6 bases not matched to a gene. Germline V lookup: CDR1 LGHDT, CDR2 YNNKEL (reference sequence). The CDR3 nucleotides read TGTGCCAGCAGCCAAGATAAAGGGACAGAAGGAAACACCATATATTTT. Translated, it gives CASSQDKGTEGNTIYF.

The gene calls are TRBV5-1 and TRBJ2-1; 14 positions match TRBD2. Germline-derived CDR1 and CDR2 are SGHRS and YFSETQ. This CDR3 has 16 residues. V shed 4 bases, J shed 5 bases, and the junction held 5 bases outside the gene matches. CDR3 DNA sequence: TGCGCCAGCAGCAGCGGACTAGCGGGGGGCAACAATGAGCAGTTCTTC. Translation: CASSSGLAGGNNEQFF.

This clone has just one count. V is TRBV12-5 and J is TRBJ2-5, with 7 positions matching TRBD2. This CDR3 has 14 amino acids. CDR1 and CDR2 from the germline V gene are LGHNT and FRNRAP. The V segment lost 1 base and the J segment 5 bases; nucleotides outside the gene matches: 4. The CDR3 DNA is TGTGCTAGTGGTTTGGAGGGAGGGCGGGAGACCCAGTACTTC. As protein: CASGLEGGRETQYF. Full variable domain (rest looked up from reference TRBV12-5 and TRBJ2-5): DARVTQTPRHKVTEMGQEVTMRCQPILGHNTVFWYRQTMMQGLELLAYFRNRAPLDDSGMPKDRFSAEMPDATLATLKIQPSEPRDSAVYFCASGLEGGRETQYFGPGTRLLVL.

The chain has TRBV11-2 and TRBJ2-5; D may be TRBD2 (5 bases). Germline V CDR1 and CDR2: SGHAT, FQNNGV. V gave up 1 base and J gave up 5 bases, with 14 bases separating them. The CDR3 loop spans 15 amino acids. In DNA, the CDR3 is TGTGCCAGCAGCTTAGCGGGGTATGAGATGGAGACCCAGTACTTC. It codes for CASSLAGYEMETQYF.

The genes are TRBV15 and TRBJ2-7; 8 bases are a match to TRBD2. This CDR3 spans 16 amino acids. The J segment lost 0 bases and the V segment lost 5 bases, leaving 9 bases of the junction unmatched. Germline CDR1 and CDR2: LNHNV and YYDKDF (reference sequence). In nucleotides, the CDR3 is TGTGCCACCAGCCTCGGGGGGGCCCTTAGCTCCTACGAGCAGTACTTC. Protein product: CATSLGGALSSYEQYF.